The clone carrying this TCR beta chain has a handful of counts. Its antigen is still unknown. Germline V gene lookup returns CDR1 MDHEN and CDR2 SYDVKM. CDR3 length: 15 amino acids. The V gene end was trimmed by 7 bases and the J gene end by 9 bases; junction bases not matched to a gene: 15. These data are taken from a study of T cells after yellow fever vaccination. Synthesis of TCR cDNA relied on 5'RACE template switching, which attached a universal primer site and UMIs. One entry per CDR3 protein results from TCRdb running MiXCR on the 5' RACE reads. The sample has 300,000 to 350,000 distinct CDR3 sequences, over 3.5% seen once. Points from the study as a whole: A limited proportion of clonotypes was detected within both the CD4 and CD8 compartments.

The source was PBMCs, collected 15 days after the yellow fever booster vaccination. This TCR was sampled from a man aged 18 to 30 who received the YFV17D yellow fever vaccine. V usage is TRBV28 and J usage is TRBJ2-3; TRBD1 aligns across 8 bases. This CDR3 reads CASTPGQGPQRTQYF. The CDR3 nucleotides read TGTGCCAGCACCCCCGGACAGGGACCTCAGAGAACGCAGTATTTT.